This entry concerns a single T cell receptor beta chain. Its antigen is currently unknown. The sample originates from a study of T cell responses to AZD1222 COVID-19 vaccine. Some clones are missing from TCRdb's copy, which holds only in-frame ones; the method was immunoSEQ multiplex PCR. The sample consists of roughly 140,000 clones, 87% of them appearing once. The study, taken as a whole, reports: Baseline seropositives among AZD1222 recipients totaled only 5 to 7.

Trimming removed 4 bases at V and 0 bases at J, with 17 bases between. Germline V gene data show CDR1 as SGHRS and CDR2 as YFSETQ. The CDR3 loop spans 16 amino acids. This sequence was found in an adult who received the AZD1222 COVID-19 vaccine. The chain has TRBV5-1 and TRBJ2-7; the D gene could be TRBD1 or TRBD2 (5 bases each). Sequencing was performed on peripheral blood, taken 28 days after the second AZD1222 dose. The CDR3 protein is CASSPNEGPLSYEQYF. The CDR3 coding sequence is TGCGCCAGCAGCCCGAATGAGGGACCACTCTCCTACGAGCAGTACTTC.